This T cell receptor beta chain was identified in a study of beta chain features in type 1 diabetes. What was sequenced were expressed TCRB transcripts, since all of the isolated RNA had been reverse transcribed. Some clones are missing from TCRdb's copy, which holds only in-frame ones; the method was immunoSEQ multiplex PCR. This sample carries fewer than 200,000 clones, 9% to 12% of them seen once, and the ten largest clones take roughly 0.5%. In regard to this clone: What it binds is unknown.

The germline V gene has CDR1 MNHEY and CDR2 SMNVEV (reference sequence). This CDR3 contains 11 residues. With 3 bases removed from V and 5 bases from J, the gap between germline ends came to 4 bases. Whole-study findings and limits: HLA effects on TCRB rearrangement stayed unresolved here. Patients with Type 1 diabetes showed moderately but significantly shorter TCRB CDR3s in all four CD4+ subsets.

This receptor was obtained from a young man with type 1 diabetes. The sequencing sample was made of central memory CD4+ T cells from blood. J is TRBJ1-1 and V is TRBV27; no clear D gene. The CDR3 spells CASSFGTEAFF. The CDR3 DNA is TGTGCCAGCAGTTTCGGGACTGAAGCTTTCTTT.